This T cell receptor (beta chain) emerged from a study of vaccination and CD4 T cells after COVID-19. Background on the study: Drawing of post-COVID samples took place a median roughly 92 days after diagnosis (range 35 to 161). Control cultures received a CEFX pool, an HIV-1 Nef pool, or no peptide. Overlapping peptides of the spike proteins of SARS-CoV-2, HCoV-NL63, HCoV-OC43 and HCoV-229E were used for cell stimulation.

V dropped 6 bases and J dropped 1 base, with 21 bases sitting between them. CDR3 length equals 17 residues. The germline V gene has CDR1 MDHEN and CDR2 SYDVKM. Oncomine TCR Beta short-read sequencing was applied to DNA from cultured CD4+ T cells. Someone extracted genomic DNA from cultured CD4+ T cells. TCRdb re-called the PCR reads with MiXCR, one entry per CDR3 protein. Of around 7,100 distinct CDR3 sequences detected, 35% appear once; the ten largest clones hold 30% to 40%. Treatment specified: approximately 11-day PBMC culture with coronavirus spike peptide pools or control peptides (ViraFEST assay). Collection of the unexposed donor's CD4+ T cells took place before the COVID-19 pandemic (2011-2018). ViraFEST relied on peptide pools to expand antigen-specific T cells; the TCRs were sequenced afterward. In the case of this clonotype: Its antigen is unknown.

The V gene is TRBV28, the J gene TRBJ1-1; D may be TRBD1 (6 bases). This sequence originates from a human donor in good health. Sequences were obtained from CD4+ T cells from blood, cultured in vitro. In DNA, the CDR3 is TGTGCCAGCAGATTCTGGGACATTTTAGACTCGAACACTGAAGCTTTCTTT. Translation gives CASRFWDILDSNTEAFF.